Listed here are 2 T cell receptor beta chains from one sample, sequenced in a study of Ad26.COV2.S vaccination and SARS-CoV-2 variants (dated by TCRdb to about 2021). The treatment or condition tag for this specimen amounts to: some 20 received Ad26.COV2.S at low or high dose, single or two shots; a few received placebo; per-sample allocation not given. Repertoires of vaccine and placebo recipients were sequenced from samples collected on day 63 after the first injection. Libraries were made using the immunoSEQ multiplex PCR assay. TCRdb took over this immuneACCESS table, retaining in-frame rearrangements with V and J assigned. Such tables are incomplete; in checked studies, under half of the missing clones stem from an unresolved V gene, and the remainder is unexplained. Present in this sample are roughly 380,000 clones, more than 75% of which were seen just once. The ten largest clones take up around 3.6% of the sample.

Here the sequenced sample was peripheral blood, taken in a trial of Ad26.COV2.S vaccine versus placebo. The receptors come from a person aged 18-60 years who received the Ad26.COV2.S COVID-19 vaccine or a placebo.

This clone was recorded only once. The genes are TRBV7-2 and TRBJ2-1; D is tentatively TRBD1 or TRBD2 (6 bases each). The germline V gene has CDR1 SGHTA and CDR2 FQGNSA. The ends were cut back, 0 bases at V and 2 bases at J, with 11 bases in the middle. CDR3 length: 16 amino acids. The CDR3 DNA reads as TGTGCCAGCAGCTTAGCGGAGGGGGTCCCCTACAATGAGCAGTTCTTC. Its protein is CASSLAEGVPYNEQFF.

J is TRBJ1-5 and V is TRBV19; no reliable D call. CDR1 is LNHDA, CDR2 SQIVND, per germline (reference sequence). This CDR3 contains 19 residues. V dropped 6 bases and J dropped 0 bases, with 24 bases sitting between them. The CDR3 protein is CASRPPAVSLEYSNQPQHF. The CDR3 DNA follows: TGTGCCAGTAGGCCGCCGGCCGTTTCTCTTGAGTATAGCAATCAGCCCCAGCATTTT.